These 26 T cell receptor beta chains originate from one sample sequenced in a study of cytomegalovirus exposure and HLA in healthy donors. It was with 60 Vbeta and 13 Jbeta primers that the PCR ran. TCRdb's table, derived via immunoSEQ multiplex PCR, lists solely in-frame clones and lacks some. Altogether 85,000 to 120,000 clones are present, about two thirds being singletons, with the ten largest covering approximately 2.8%. Material: PBMCs. These receptors were taken from a female donor in good health and CMV-seronegative.

This chain uses TRBV10-3 with TRBJ2-2, with 7 nucleotides matching TRBD2. Germline CDR1 is ENHRY and CDR2 is SYGVKD. The CDR3 has 16 residues. With V trimmed by 10 bases and J by 4 bases, 15 bases remained unmatched. In DNA, the CDR3 is TGTGCCACCCTTGGGTATGGCGGGAGCGTCACCGGGGAGCTGTTTTTT. This codes for CATLGYGGSVTGELFF.

This clone was detected a few times. The CDR3 reads CASSGGQPYEQYF. The CDR3 nucleotides are TGCGCCAGCAGTGGGGGACAGCCCTACGAGCAGTACTTC. This chain joins TRBV10-2 and TRBJ2-5; 7 nucleotides line up with TRBD1. TRBJ2-7 matches the DNA end more closely, so the J call is doubtful. CDR3 size: 13 residues. Germline V CDR1 and CDR2: WSHSY, SAAADI.

The chain couples TRBV30 to TRBJ2-7; 10 bases fit TRBD1. This CDR3 is 15 amino acids long. The germline CDR1 and CDR2 sequences are GTSNPN and SVGIG (reference sequence). The junction had 8 bases not matched to a gene; V was cut back by 2 bases and J by 4 bases. This CDR3 is CAWSQPGQGMYEQYF. In DNA form, the CDR3 reads TGTGCCTGGAGTCAACCGGGACAGGGGATGTACGAGCAGTACTTC.

The CDR3 DNA reads as TGTGCCAGCAGCTTGGGACAGGGCCCAAACTATGGCTACACCTTC. It is translated as CASSLGQGPNYGYTF. The gene calls are TRBV5-5 and TRBJ1-2, with 7 bases matching TRBD1. The CDR3 extends over 15 amino acids. The ends lost 0 bases at V and 2 bases at J; junction bases unmatched: 4. The germline CDR1 and CDR2 sequences are SGHKS and YYEKEE (reference sequence).

The chain is built from TRBV11-2 and TRBJ1-5; the match to TRBD1 covers 7 bases. The CDR3 is made up of 15 amino acids. CDR1 and CDR2 (germline): SGHAT, FQNNGV. The V gene end was trimmed by 0 bases and the J gene end by 9 bases; junction bases not matched to a gene: 8. The CDR3 DNA is TGTGCCAGCAGCTTAGAGGCGCAGGGGGGAGGGCCCCAGCATTTT. Protein: CASSLEAQGGGPQHF.

J is TRBJ2-7 and V is TRBV9; 9 bases align to TRBD2. The CDR3 covers 15 residues. Losses at the gene ends were 2 bases for V and 4 bases for J; bases not matched to a gene: 7. CDR1 SGDLS and CDR2 YYNGEE come from the germline V gene. In DNA form, the CDR3 reads TGTGCCAGCAGCGTCGGCCTAGCGGGACGTTACGAGCAGTACTTC. Translation gives CASSVGLAGRYEQYF.

The genes are TRBV6-5 and TRBJ2-5, with D possibly TRBD2 on 6 matching bases. V shed 8 bases and J shed 1 base, with 11 bases lying between them. Germline values: CDR1 MNHEY, CDR2 SVGAGI. The CDR3 runs 13 residues. The CDR3 sequence: CASGRPPQETQYF. The DNA of the CDR3 is TGTGCCAGCGGGAGGCCCCCCCAAGAGACCCAGTACTTC.

This clone was seen a few times. This sequence joins TRBV28 and TRBJ2-5; D possibly corresponds to TRBD2 (5 bases). The CDR3 length is 13 residues. Germline CDR1 is MDHEN and CDR2 is SYDVKM. With 5 bases removed from V and 5 bases from J, the gap between germline ends came to 12 bases. CDR3 bases: TGTGCCAGCAGTCCCCCCGGGGTCGAGACCCAGTACTTC. This translates into CASSPPGVETQYF.

This clone is a singleton in its sample. The rearrangement links TRBV5-4 to TRBJ2-5; weak D call: TRBD1 (5 bases). This CDR3 is built from 16 residues. CDR1 is SGHNT and CDR2 is YYREEE in the germline V gene (reference sequence). Trimming took off 5 bases at V and 3 bases at J, with 20 bases between the two ends. The CDR3 here is CASRRTPQGGEETQYF. CDR3 coding DNA: TGTGCCAGCAGACGTACCCCTCAGGGTGGGGAAGAGACCCAGTACTTC.

The rearrangement uses TRBV19 and TRBJ2-3; weak D call: TRBD1 (6 bases). The CDR3 has 13 residues. Germline V CDR1 and CDR2: LNHDA, SQIVND (reference sequence). V was cut by 5 bases and J by 6 bases, with 12 bases left in between. The CDR3 loop reads CASSSQTGDTQYF. For the CDR3, the DNA is TGTGCCAGTAGTTCCCAAACAGGGGATACGCAGTATTTT.

This clone was seen only a few times. The rearrangement joins TRBV2 to TRBJ2-1; the match to TRBD1 covers 10 bases. The CDR3 is 15 amino acids. Trimming took 8 bases from V and 6 from J; bases not matched to a gene: 10. Germline V lookup: CDR1 SNHLY, CDR2 FYNNEI. The CDR3 DNA is TGTGCCAGCTTGACAGGGGGCCTAGCGAGCAATGAGCAGTTCTTC. Translated, it gives CASLTGGLASNEQFF. The variable domain in full, completed from reference TRBV2 and TRBJ2-1, reads EPEVTQTPSHQVTQMGQEVILRCVPISNHLYFYWYRQILGQKVEFLVSFYNNEISEKSEIFDDQFSVERPDGSNFTLKIRSTKLEDSAMYFCASLTGGLASNEQFFGPGTRLTVL.

This clone has just a few counts. Other DNA sequences within the sample encode an identical CDR3. This rearrangement joins TRBV19 to TRBJ1-2; D possibly corresponds to TRBD1 (5 bases). V lost 4 bases, J lost 4 bases, and 10 bases lay in between. This CDR3 spans 13 amino acids. Per the germline V gene, CDR1 is LNHDA and CDR2 is SQIVND (reference sequence). This CDR3 is CASSSRDFYGYTF. The CDR3, as DNA: TGTGCCAGTAGTAGCAGGGATTTCTATGGCTACACCTTC.

This chain connects TRBV11-3 to TRBJ2-2; 9 bases agree with TRBD2. Germline loops: CDR1 SGHNT, CDR2 YENEEA. The CDR3 length is 16 residues. J gave up 0 bases and V 4 bases, and 3 bases lay outside the gene matches. The CDR3 loop is CASSSRTSANTGELFF. The CDR3 DNA sequence: TGTGCCAGCAGCTCCCGGACTAGCGCGAACACCGGGGAGCTGTTTTTT.

Only a few counts were recorded for this clone. The chain has TRBV28 and TRBJ2-1, with D perhaps TRBD1 (6 bases). V gave up 2 bases and J gave up 1 base, with 9 bases separating them. The germline V gene encodes CDR1 MDHEN and CDR2 SYDVKM. This CDR3 spans 15 amino acids. CDR3 protein: CASSLPGASYNEQFF. The CDR3 bases are TGTGCCAGCAGTTTACCAGGGGCGTCCTACAATGAGCAGTTCTTC.

The genes are TRBV30 and TRBJ2-1, with 7 bases matching TRBD2. The germline CDR1 and CDR2 sequences are GTSNPN and SVGIG (reference sequence). V was clipped by 4 bases and J by 12 bases; unmatched bases: 12. This CDR3 has 13 residues. CDR3 nucleotides: TGTGCCTGGAAAGCGGCGGGAGACTTGAGGCAGTTCTTC. Its translation: CAWKAAGDLRQFF.

This clone has just a few counts. CDR3: CASSLSTSGSPTDTQYF. The DNA of the CDR3 is TGTGCCAGCAGCTTAAGTACTAGCGGGAGCCCCACAGATACGCAGTATTTT. This chain uses TRBV7-3 with TRBJ2-3; 11 nucleotides agree with TRBD2. In germline, CDR1 is SGHTA, CDR2 FQGTGA. V was pared by 1 base and J by 2 bases, with 5 bases of the junction left unmatched. The CDR3 totals 17 residues.

CDR3 amino acids: CASSPGHTILKLFF. CDR3 nucleotides: TGTGCCAGCAGTCCCGGCCATACTATTCTAAAACTGTTTTTT. This chain connects TRBV27 to TRBJ1-4; D ambiguous. Germline values: CDR1 MNHEY, CDR2 SMNVEV (reference sequence). The CDR3 extends over 14 amino acids. V was trimmed by 5 bases and J by 10 bases, leaving 17 bases between them.

The CDR3 DNA sequence: TGTGCCAGCAGCCCCCTATACCAGACTTCCCGACCGTTCTTC. Amino acid sequence: CASSPLYQTSRPFF. This rearrangement joins TRBV14 to TRBJ2-1; no reliable D call. This CDR3 spans 14 amino acids. Germline V gene sequence: CDR1 SGHDN, CDR2 FVKESK. V gave up 4 bases and J gave up 15 bases, with 22 bases separating them.

The chain recombines TRBV9 with TRBJ1-5, with 8 bases that match TRBD1. V was pared by 4 bases and J by 12 bases, with 15 bases of the junction left unmatched. Germline V gene data show CDR1 as SGDLS and CDR2 as YYNGEE. The CDR3 has 15 residues. Here the CDR3 reads CASSPGSGTGLGQHF. CDR3 coding DNA: TGTGCCAGCAGCCCAGGATCCGGGACAGGCTTGGGCCAGCATTTT. Using reference TRBV9 and TRBJ1-5 for the parts outside the CDR3, the full variable domain is DSGVTQTPKHLITATGQRVTLRCSPRSGDLSVYWYQQSLDQGLQFLIQYYNGEERAKGNILERFSAQQFPDLHSELNLSSLELGDSALYFCASSPGSGTGLGQHFGDGTRLSIL.

The J gene is TRBJ2-7, the V gene TRBV2, with 11 bases lining up with TRBD2. The length of the CDR3 is 13 residues. Germline loops: CDR1 SNHLY, CDR2 FYNNEI. J was trimmed by 4 bases and V by 8 bases; bases with no gene match: 4. The CDR3 nucleotides read TGTGCCAGCTGGGGGACTAGCGGATACGAGCAGTACTTC. It translates to CASWGTSGYEQYF.

The V and J genes are TRBV29-1 and TRBJ2-1, with D maybe TRBD2 (6 bases). CDR3 size: 15 residues. Trimming shortened V by 2 bases and J by 2 bases, and 13 bases separated the two germline ends. From germline, CDR1 is SQVTM and CDR2 ANQGSEA. For the CDR3, the DNA is TGCAGCGTTGAACCCAGGGTAGCGGCCTACAATGAGCAGTTCTTC. This encodes CSVEPRVAAYNEQFF.

The V and J genes are TRBV19 and TRBJ1-2, with TRBD1 matching 7 bases. Germline V gene data show CDR1 as LNHDA and CDR2 as SQIVND (reference sequence). Losses at the gene ends were 10 bases for V and 7 bases for J; bases not matched to a gene: 18. The CDR3 contains 15 residues. The DNA for the CDR3 is TGTGCCACCAAGGTCGGAGGGGGCACCAGGAGTGGCTACACCTTC. Amino acids: CATKVGGGTRSGYTF.

The genes are TRBV30 and TRBJ2-2; 12 bases align to TRBD2. Trimming cost V 2 bases and J 4 bases; bases outside gene matches: 5. Germline V gives CDR1 GTSNPN, CDR2 SVGIG (reference sequence). The length of the CDR3 is 16 residues. The CDR3 nucleotides read TGTGCCTGGAGTATCGGACTAGCGGGATTCACCGGGGAGCTGTTTTTT. Its protein is CAWSIGLAGFTGELFF. Full variable domain (remainder filled in from reference TRBV30 and TRBJ2-2): SQTIHQWPATLVQPVGSPLSLECTVEGTSNPNLYWYRQAAGRGLQLLFYSVGIGQISSEVPQNLSASRPQDRQFILSSKKLLLSDSGFYLCAWSIGLAGFTGELFFGEGSRLTVL.

The genes are TRBV6-6 and TRBJ2-2; D gene unclear. Deletions cut 8 bases from V and 7 bases from J, with 14 bases between. CDR1 MNHNY and CDR2 SVGAGI come from the germline V gene (reference sequence). This CDR3 comprises 13 residues. The CDR3 bases are TGTGCCAGCGGTGGTCATTCTAGCGGGGAGCTGTTTTTT. This encodes CASGGHSSGELFF.

The rearrangement joins TRBV19 to TRBJ2-1; TRBD2 agrees at 8 bases. V shed 4 bases, J shed 4 bases, and the junction held 12 bases outside the gene matches. Germline-derived CDR1 and CDR2 are LNHDA and SQIVND (reference sequence). The CDR3 has 17 residues. CDR3 amino acids: CASSSRGRREGYNEQFF. Written as DNA, the CDR3 is TGTGCCAGTAGTAGCCGCGGGAGGAGGGAGGGGTACAATGAGCAGTTCTTC.

In nucleotides, the CDR3 is TGTGCCAGCAAGGGACTTCAGGTAGGACGGGAGCAGTACTTC. Protein product: CASKGLQVGREQYF. The V and J genes are TRBV27 and TRBJ2-7; perhaps TRBD2 as D (6 bases). CDR1 and CDR2 from the germline V gene are MNHEY and SMNVEV (reference sequence). The CDR3 runs 14 residues. The V end lost 7 bases, the J end lost 7 bases, and 20 bases lay between the germline ends.